This T cell receptor beta chain was observed in a study of T cell responses to AZD1222 COVID-19 vaccine (dated by TCRdb to the early 2020s). Notes on the research overall: A total of 233 trial participants underwent TCR sequencing, of whom under 220 had received two doses of AZD1222 and some 26 had received two doses of the MenACWY control vaccine. Enrollment into the trials was organized by age into subgroups of 18-55, 56-69 and 70-plus years, and those subgroups contained about 160, 30 and 59 TCR-sequenced participants, respectively. On the study overall, not on this receptor specifically: The whole spike protein was spanned by vaccine-associated CD4 TCRs, and dominant responses were seen in regions 160-218 and 743-854. Conclusions about previously exposed vaccinees were limited because only six AZD1222 recipients were SARS-CoV-2 seropositive at baseline. No day 14 peak-response samples were available, so repertoires were characterized only after the peak T cell response. Nearly half of unique spike-specific TCRs reportedly recognized epitopes outside regions mutated in the B.1.351 and B.1.1.7 variants. In the small 56-69-year group, the increase in depth fell short of significance, most likely because of low power. After two AZD1222 doses, both the breadth and the depth of spike-specific TCRs were significantly higher than at day 0 and than in MenACWY recipients. Participants were mostly white British, with more females than males. The authors suggested clonal diversity may have been underestimated.

The CDR3 regions of human TCRbeta chains were analyzed by immunosequencing. In the original analysis: TCRs in the repertoires were compared against a reference library of SARS-CoV-2-specific TCRs that had been generated with the MIRA antigen-specificity platform. Breadth was defined as the fraction of unique TCRs that were SARS-CoV-2-associated, and depth was defined as the fraction of total T cells that were SARS-CoV-2-associated. Using the MIRA data, each spike-specific TCR was assigned both to the spike region to which the TCR was reactive and to a CD4 or CD8 class. Log10-transformed breadth and depth values were compared by one-way ANOVA with Sidak's multiple comparisons tests. Not all clones reach the TCRdb copy of this immuneACCESS table, which keeps in-frame sequences only. Checked studies attribute under half of the gap to unresolved V genes and leave the rest unexplained. The V and J calls and the clone size are those of that table, but D and trimming were determined from the DNA. Counted in this sample were roughly 77,000 clones; 80% to 95% of them appeared once. The ten largest account for approximately 4.5% of the sample.

Concerning this clone itself: Which antigen it targets is not known. No base-level quality is on record; no much larger clone is a single base apart.

In light of the paper, this sample's time point label describes: about 28 days (+/-7) after the second vaccine dose. AZD1222 recipients with second doses at about 4 weeks or about 12 weeks were pooled, because spike-specific TCR depth and breadth did not differ between schedules. Vaccinee samples were obtained from the UK trials COV001 and COV002, which included a single-blind randomized controlled phase 2/3 trial of AZD1222 (ChAdOx1 nCoV-19) in healthy adults. For TCRbeta chain sequencing, PBMC samples were collected from trial participants at day 0 and at day 28 after the second dose. The germline V gene (reference sequence) sets CDR1 to MNHEY and CDR2 to SMNVEV. From its cysteine to its phenylalanine, the CDR3 spans 14 amino acids. Of the read, only the CDR3 DNA is kept; its 42 bases are in frame from base 1. V ends up 4 bases short and J 6 bases short, with an unmatched junction base count of 4.

The receptor chain draws on TRBV27 and TRBJ2-7; TRBD1 agrees with 12 junctional bases. This TCR came from an adult who received the AZD1222 COVID-19 vaccine. Sequencing used peripheral blood, obtained 28 days after the second AZD1222 dose. The sequenced DNA is TGTGCCAGCAGTTGGGGACAGGGGGCAAGCGAGCAGTACTTC. It encodes CASSWGQGASEQYF.